This T cell receptor beta chain was sequenced in a study of T cell responses to AZD1222 COVID-19 vaccine. Study-wide points: Targeting of unmutated variant regions was reportedly seen in nearly half of spike-specific TCRs. Clonal diversity may have been underestimated, and the donors were mostly white British, with more females than males. After two AZD1222 doses, spike-specific TCR breadth and depth rose versus day 0. Along spike, vaccine-associated CD4 TCRs were found throughout, with dominance at 160-218 and 743-854.

Details on this clone: The antigen is undetermined.

Only in-frame clones appear in the TCRdb table, and some are missing; sequencing was by immunoSEQ multiplex PCR. The data contain 140,000 to 150,000 clones, about nine tenths of them singletons. Germline loops: CDR1 MDHEN, CDR2 SYDVKM. This CDR3 comprises 12 residues. With 8 bases removed from V and 12 bases from J, the gap between germline ends came to 19 bases. The specimen comprised peripheral blood, sampled 28 days after the second AZD1222 dose. The chain has TRBV28 and TRBJ1-1; D is ambiguous. This TCR came from an adult who received the AZD1222 COVID-19 vaccine. In DNA, the CDR3 is TGTGCCAGCTCCGCGGCGCGGGGAGAGTCTTTCTTT. Its translation is CASSAARGESFF.